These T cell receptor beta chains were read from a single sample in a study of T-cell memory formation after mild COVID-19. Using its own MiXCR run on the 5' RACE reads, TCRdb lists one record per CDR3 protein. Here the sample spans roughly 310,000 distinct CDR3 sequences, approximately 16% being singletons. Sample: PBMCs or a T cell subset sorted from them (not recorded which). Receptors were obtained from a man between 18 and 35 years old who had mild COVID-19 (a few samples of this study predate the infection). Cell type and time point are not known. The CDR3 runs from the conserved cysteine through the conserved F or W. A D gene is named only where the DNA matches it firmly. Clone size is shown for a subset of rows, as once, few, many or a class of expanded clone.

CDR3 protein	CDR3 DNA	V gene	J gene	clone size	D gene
CASSQDDVSYEQYF	TGTGCCAGCAGCCAAGACGACGTTTCCTACGAGCAGTACTTC	TRBV3-1	TRBJ2-7	few	-
CASSPARAPYEQYF	TGTGCCAGCAGCCCTGCCAGGGCCCCCTACGAGCAGTACTTC	TRBV7-2	TRBJ2-7	many	-
CASSPPDYNEQFF	TGTGCCAGCAGCCCACCAGACTACAATGAGCAGTTCTTC	TRBV7-6	TRBJ2-1	many	-
CASSSGSAFYGYTF	TGTGCCAGCAGTTCCGGATCAGCTTTCTATGGCTACACCTTC	TRBV6-5	TRBJ1-2	once	-
CASSVGPVNTEAFF	TGTGCCAGCAGCGTAGGTCCGGTGAACACTGAAGCTTTCTTT	TRBV9	TRBJ1-1	-	-
CASSLRSGGETQYF	TGTGCCAGCAGTTTAAGAAGCGGGGGAGAGACCCAGTACTTC	TRBV28	TRBJ2-5	few	TRBD2
CASSHNTGLAGADTQYF	TGCGCCAGCAGCCATAACACGGGACTAGCGGGGGCGGATACGCAGTATTTT	TRBV4-1	TRBJ2-3	few	TRBD2
CASSPQGARNTEAFF	TGTGCCAGCAGTCCTCAGGGGGCGCGGAACACTGAAGCTTTCTTT	TRBV28	TRBJ1-1	-	TRBD1
CASSLAAGGGDNEQFF	TGTGCCAGCAGCTTAGCGGCTGGCGGGGGGGACAATGAGCAGTTCTTC	TRBV7-6	TRBJ2-1	-	TRBD2
CASSRWTGPNSPLHF	TGTGCCAGCAGTCGATGGACGGGTCCAAATTCACCCCTCCACTTT	TRBV6-2/TRBV6-3	TRBJ1-6	many	-
CASSNTRAPHIQYF	TGTGCCAGCAGTAATACCCGGGCCCCCCACATTCAGTACTTC	TRBV6-5	TRBJ2-4	-	-
CASSADRATNEKLFF	TGTGCCAGCAGCGCCGACAGGGCAACTAATGAAAAACTGTTTTTT	TRBV9	TRBJ1-4	few	TRBD1
CASSPQATRGETQYF	TGTGCCAGCAGCCCACAGGCAACTCGGGGAGAGACCCAGTACTTC	TRBV7-2	TRBJ2-5	-	-
CASSLVAGSPIGYTF	TGTGCCAGCAGCTTAGTCGCTGGGTCTCCTATAGGCTACACCTTC	TRBV7-9	TRBJ1-2	-	-
CASSVQGAETEAFF	TGTGCCAGCAGCGTCCAAGGGGCCGAGACTGAAGCTTTCTTT	TRBV7-9	TRBJ1-1	-	-
CASSGTTYEQYF	TGTGCCAGCAGCGGGACTACCTACGAGCAGTACTTC	TRBV12-3/TRBV12-4	TRBJ2-7	many	TRBD2
CASSVAQATTEAFF	TGTGCCAGCAGCGTAGCCCAGGCTACCACTGAAGCTTTCTTT	TRBV11-2	TRBJ1-1	-	-
CSVERGQGEKLFF	TGCAGCGTTGAGAGGGGCCAGGGTGAAAAACTGTTTTTT	TRBV29-1	TRBJ1-4	few	-
CASSRTRYGQYF	TGCGCCAGCAGTAGGACACGGTATGGGCAGTATTTT	TRBV10-1	TRBJ2-3	-	-
CASSRSTVNYEQYF	TGTGCCAGCAGTAGGAGCACAGTCAACTACGAGCAGTACTTC	TRBV6-2/TRBV6-3	TRBJ2-7	-	-
CASRDSTYEQYF	TGTGCCAGCAGAGATTCGACCTACGAGCAGTACTTC	TRBV12-3/TRBV12-4	TRBJ2-7	-	-
CSAIRDRIYGYTF	TGCAGTGCTATCCGAGACAGGATCTATGGCTACACCTTC	TRBV20-1	TRBJ1-2	-	-
CASSEGGGPGANVLTF	TGTGCCAGCAGTGAAGGGGGCGGACCTGGGGCCAACGTCCTGACTTTC	TRBV6-1	TRBJ2-6	-	-
CSARDSLRLAGANTDTQYF	TGCAGTGCTAGAGATTCGTTGCGACTAGCGGGGGCAAACACAGATACGCAGTATTTT	TRBV20-1	TRBJ2-3	few	TRBD2
CASSLARLGLSGASATQYF	TGTGCCAGCAGCTTAGCGCGTTTGGGACTTAGCGGGGCCTCGGCTACGCAGTATTTT	TRBV11-2	TRBJ2-3	few	TRBD2
CASSLGTGRTANYGYTF	TGCGCCAGCAGCTTGGGGACCGGACGGACTGCTAACTATGGCTACACCTTC	TRBV5-1	TRBJ1-2	few	-
CASSLGGSYTEAFF	TGTGCCAGCAGCTTAGGAGGCAGTTACACTGAAGCTTTCTTT	TRBV7-6	TRBJ1-1	-	-
CASRDKGGGNEQYF	TGTGCCAGCAGGGACAAAGGCGGGGGTAACGAGCAGTACTTC	TRBV7-2	TRBJ2-7	few	TRBD2
CASSLDAGPPHWEQYF	TGTGCCAGCAGCCTTGATGCGGGACCCCCCCACTGGGAGCAGTACTTC	TRBV12-3/TRBV12-4	TRBJ2-7	-	-